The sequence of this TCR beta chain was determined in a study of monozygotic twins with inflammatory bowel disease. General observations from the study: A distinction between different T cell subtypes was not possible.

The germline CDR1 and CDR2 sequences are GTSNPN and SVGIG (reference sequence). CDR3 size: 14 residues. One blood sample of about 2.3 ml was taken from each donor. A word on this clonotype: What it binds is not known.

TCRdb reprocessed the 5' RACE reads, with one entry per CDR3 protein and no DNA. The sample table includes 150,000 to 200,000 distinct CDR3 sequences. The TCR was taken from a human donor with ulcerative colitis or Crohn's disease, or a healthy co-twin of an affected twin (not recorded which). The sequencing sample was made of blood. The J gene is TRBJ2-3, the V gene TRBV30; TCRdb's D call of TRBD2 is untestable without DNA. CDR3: CAWRIAGGTDTQYF.